The source of this T cell receptor (beta chain) is a study of blood T cell repertoires in COVID-19. Study details: COVID-19 samples collected from the United States, Italy and Spain covered acute and convalescent phases. The analysed material was cDNA or gDNA that came from T cells, B-cell-depleted T cells, or PBMCs.

Original analysis: The assay estimated nucleated cells by amplifying reference gene primers. Repertoires were generated with immunoSEQ multiplex PCR, while TCRdb's copy carries only in-frame clones and drops some. The V and J calls and clone size are taken from that table; D and trimming were inferred from the DNA. The sample has roughly 69,000 clones; around 86% are singletons. J lost 4 bases, V lost 2 bases, and 3 bases had no gene match. Germline values: CDR1 MNHEY, CDR2 SMNVEV (reference sequence). The CDR3 sequence is 15 residues long. This receptor was taken from a man in his forties or fifties with active COVID-19. V gene TRBV27 combines with J gene TRBJ2-2; 8 bases are shared with TRBD2. Material for sequencing was peripheral blood. The CDR3 nucleotides are TGTGCCAGCAGTTTACAGCGGGGGTTCACCGGGGAGCTGTTTTTT. Translation: CASSLQRGFTGELFF.